This T cell receptor (beta chain) derives from a study of shared clonotypes between healthy human individuals. It was across several immunoSEQ plates that each subset's genomic DNA was evenly split. Input per replicate PCR of unsorted PBMC was approximately 280 ng DNA, corresponding to around 30,000 T cell genomes. Spread over ten immunoSEQ deep assay plates, unsorted PBMC DNA underwent sequencing. This table comes from immunoSEQ multiplex PCR, and its TCRdb copy is limited to in-frame clones, with some not included. The sample consists of more than 400,000 clones, over 75% of them appearing once. The CDR3 is made up of 15 amino acids. V was trimmed by 0 bases and J by 8 bases, leaving 16 bases between them. Per the germline V gene, CDR1 is KGHSH and CDR2 is LQKENI. All donors were healthy HIV-negative adults lacking recent acute infections or vaccinations.

This TCR was recovered from a woman aged 40 to 49 in good health. Some clones in this sample may be carry-over from other donors' samples. Sequencing was done on a sample of PBMCs. This chain connects TRBV18 to TRBJ1-2; D is unresolved. The CDR3 DNA is TGTGCCAGCTCACCACCGGTCGCCAGGCAGTGGGGCTACACCTTC. Translating it yields CASSPPVARQWGYTF.